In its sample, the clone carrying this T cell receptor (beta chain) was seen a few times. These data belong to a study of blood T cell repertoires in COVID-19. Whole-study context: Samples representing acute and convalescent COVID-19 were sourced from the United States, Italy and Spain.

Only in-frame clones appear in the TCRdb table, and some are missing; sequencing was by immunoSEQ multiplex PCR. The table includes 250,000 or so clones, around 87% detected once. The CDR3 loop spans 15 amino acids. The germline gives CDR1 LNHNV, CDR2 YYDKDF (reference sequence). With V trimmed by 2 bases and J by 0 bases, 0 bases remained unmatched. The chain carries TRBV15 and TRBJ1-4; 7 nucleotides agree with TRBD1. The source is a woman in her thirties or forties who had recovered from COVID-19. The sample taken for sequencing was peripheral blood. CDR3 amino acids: CATSRQGATNEKLFF. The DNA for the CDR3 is TGTGCCACCAGCAGACAGGGGGCAACTAATGAAAAACTGTTTTTT.